This T cell receptor (beta chain) originates from a study of T cell responses to AZD1222 COVID-19 vaccine. Assay used: immunoSEQ multiplex PCR; TCRdb lists only in-frame clones, some missing. Among about 110,000 clones listed, 85% to 90% were seen once. This clone has just a few counts. The antigen is unknown. General observations from the study: Repertoires were obtained only post-peak T cell response. Most donors were white British and more were female, and clonal diversity was possibly underestimated. Spike as a whole was targeted by vaccine-associated CD4 TCRs, dominant at 160-218 and 743-854. Elevations in Spike-specific TCR breadth and depth followed administration of two AZD1222 doses.

CDR3 length equals 14 residues. Germline values: CDR1 SGHTA, CDR2 FQGNSA. Trimming cost V 1 base and J 2 bases, with 8 bases left between them. Specimen: peripheral blood, collected on day 0 of AZD1222 vaccination. The rearrangement uses TRBV7-2 and TRBJ2-5; D is unclear. The TCR comes from an adult in good health. The CDR3 protein is CASSLGHRQETQYF. CDR3 nucleotides: TGTGCCAGCAGCTTAGGCCACAGACAAGAGACCCAGTACTTC.